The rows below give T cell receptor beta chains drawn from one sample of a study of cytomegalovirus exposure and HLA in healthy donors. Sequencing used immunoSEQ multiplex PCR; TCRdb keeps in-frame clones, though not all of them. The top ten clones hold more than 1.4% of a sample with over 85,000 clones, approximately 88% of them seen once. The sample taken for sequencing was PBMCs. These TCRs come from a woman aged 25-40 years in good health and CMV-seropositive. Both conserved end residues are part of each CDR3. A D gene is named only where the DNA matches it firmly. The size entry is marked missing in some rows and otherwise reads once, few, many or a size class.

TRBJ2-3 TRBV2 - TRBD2 TGTGCCAGCAGTTCACTAGCGGGAGGACTGTATACGCAGTATTTT CASSSLAGGLYTQYF
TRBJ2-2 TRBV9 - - TGTGCCAGCAGCGTAGCGACAGGCGCCCTAAACACCGGGGAGCTGTTTTTT CASSVATGALNTGELFF
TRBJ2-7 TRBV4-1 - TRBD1 TGCGCCAGCAGCCTTCTAAGGACAGGCGAGCAGTACTTC CASSLLRTGEQYF
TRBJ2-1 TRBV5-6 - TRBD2 TGTGCCAGCAGCTTGGTAACTAGCGGGAGTAAAAGGGACGAGCAGTTCTTC CASSLVTSGSKRDEQFF
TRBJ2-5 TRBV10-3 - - TGTGCCATCAGCAGACTACCCGGAGAGACCCAGTACTTC CAISRLPGETQYF
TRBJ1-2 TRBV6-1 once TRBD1 TGTGCCAGCAGTCCCGGGACAGGGAATGGCTACACCTTC CASSPGTGNGYTF
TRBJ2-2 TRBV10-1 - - TGCGCCAGCAGTGAGTCTTACGGGAACACCGGGGAGCTGTTTTTT CASSESYGNTGELFF
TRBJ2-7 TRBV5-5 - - TGTGCCAGCAGCTTTTTGCTAGAGTACGAGCAGTACTTC CASSFLLEYEQYF
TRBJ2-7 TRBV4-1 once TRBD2 TGCGCCAGCAGCCAAGATTGGCGCGGGAGTCTTAACGAGCAGTACTTC CASSQDWRGSLNEQYF
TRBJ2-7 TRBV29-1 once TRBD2 TGCAGCGTTGTCCGCGGGAGTTCCTACGAGCAGTACTTC CSVVRGSSYEQYF
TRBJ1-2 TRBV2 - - TGTGCCAGCAGTGGGAGACAGTTTAACTATGGCTACACCTTC CASSGRQFNYGYTF
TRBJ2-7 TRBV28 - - TGTGCCAGCAGTTGGACAGCGTCCTACGAGCAGTACTTC CASSWTASYEQYF
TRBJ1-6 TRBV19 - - TGTGCCAGTAGCGGCGGGGAAAATAATTCACCCCTCCACTTT CASSGGENNSPLHF
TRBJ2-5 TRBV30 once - TGTGCCTGGAGTATGTTCTACCCGGGGGAGACCCAGTACTTC CAWSMFYPGETQYF
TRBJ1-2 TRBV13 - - TGTGCCAGCAGCTCGGACCGGGGGAGGTATGGCTACACCTTC CASSSDRGRYGYTF
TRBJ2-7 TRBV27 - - TGTGCCAGCAGTTTCCGTGAGGGCTCCTACGAGCAGTACTTC CASSFREGSYEQYF
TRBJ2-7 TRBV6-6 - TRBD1 TGTGCCAGCAGTTACTCAGACAGGGGCTACGAGCAGTACTTC CASSYSDRGYEQYF
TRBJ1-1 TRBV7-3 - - TGTGCCAGCAGCATAGACACGAACACTGAAGCTTTCTTT CASSIDTNTEAFF
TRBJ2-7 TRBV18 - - TGTGCCAGCTCACCTGTAGGGACTCTCCTCGGGCAGCAGTACTTC CASSPVGTLLGQQYF
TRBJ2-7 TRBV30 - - TGTGCCTTCACAAAGCAGGGGGGCTCCTACGAGCAGTACTTC CAFTKQGGSYEQYF
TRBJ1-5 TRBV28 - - TGTGCCAGCACTTTCGTGAGCAATCAGCCCCAGCATTTT CASTFVSNQPQHF
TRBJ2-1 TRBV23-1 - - TGCGCCAGCAGCCCCCGCTCGGGAGACAATGAGCAGTTCTTC CASSPRSGDNEQFF
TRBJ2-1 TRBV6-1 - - TGTGCCAGCAGTGAACAGGGAAATGAGCAGTTCTTC CASSEQGNEQFF
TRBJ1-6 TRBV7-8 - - TGTGCCAGCAGCCTCCGACAGTCCAATTCACCCCTCCACTTT CASSLRQSNSPLHF
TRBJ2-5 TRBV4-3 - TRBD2 TGCGCCAGCAGCCAAGCGGCTAGCGGGGGGCAAGAGACCCAGTACTTC CASSQAASGGQETQYF
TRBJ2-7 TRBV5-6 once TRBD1 TGTGCCAGCAGCTTGCCTCCGGGACAGGGAGACTACGAGCAGTACTTC CASSLPPGQGDYEQYF
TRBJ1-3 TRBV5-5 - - TGTGCCAGCAGCTTGTCGGGGAGCTCTGGAAACACCATATATTTT CASSLSGSSGNTIYF
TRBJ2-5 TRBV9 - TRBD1 TGTGCCAGCAGCGTAGGGGACAGCAGCCAAGAGACCCAGTACTTC CASSVGDSSQETQYF
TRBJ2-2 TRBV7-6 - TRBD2 TGTGCCAGCAGCGCGGGACTAGCGGACCTCACCGGGGAGCTGTTTTTT CASSAGLADLTGELFF
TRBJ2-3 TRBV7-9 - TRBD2 TGTGCCAGCAGCCGGGGGGGCACAGATACGCAGTATTTT CASSRGGTDTQYF
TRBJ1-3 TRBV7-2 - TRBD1 TGTGCCAGCAGCTCGGGACAGGGTCTTGGTGGAAACACCATATATTTT CASSSGQGLGGNTIYF
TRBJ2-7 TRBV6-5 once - TGTGCCAGCAGTTCCGACCAGACGGGTGAGCAGTACTTC CASSSDQTGEQYF
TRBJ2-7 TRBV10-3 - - TGTGCCATCAGTGAATACAGAAGCTCCTACGAGCAGTACTTC CAISEYRSSYEQYF
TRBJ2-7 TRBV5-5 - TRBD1 TGTGCCAGCAGCCACGGACAGGGGGGTCCCTACGAGCAGTACTTC CASSHGQGGPYEQYF
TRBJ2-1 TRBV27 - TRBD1 TGTGCCAGCACGGGACAGGGTTCCTACAATGAGCAGTTCTTC CASTGQGSYNEQFF
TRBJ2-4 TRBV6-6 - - TGTGCCAGCAGTTACAGAACGGTAGCCAAAAACATTCAGTACTTC CASSYRTVAKNIQYF
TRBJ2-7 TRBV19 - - TGTGCCAGTGGACCCGCGGGACTTGGGGTCGACGAGCAGTACTTC CASGPAGLGVDEQYF
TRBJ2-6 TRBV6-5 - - TGTGCCAGCAGTTACTCTCAGGGGGGTGGGGCCAACGTCCTGACTTTC CASSYSQGGGANVLTF
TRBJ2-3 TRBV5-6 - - TGTGCCAGCAGCTTGTACAAGAATACGCAGTATTTT CASSLYKNTQYF
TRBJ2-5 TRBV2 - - TGTGCCAGCAGTTATACCCCAGATACTATAGAGACCCAGTACTTC CASSYTPDTIETQYF
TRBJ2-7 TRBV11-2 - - TGTGCCAGCAGCCCCCTAGCCTGGGGTTCAGCCTACGAGCAGTACTTC CASSPLAWGSAYEQYF
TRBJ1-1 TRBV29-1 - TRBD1 TGCAGCTCGGGACAGGGGACTGAAGCTTTCTTT CSSGQGTEAFF
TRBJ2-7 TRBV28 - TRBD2 TGTGCCACCCGAAAGGGAGGGTTGGGCGAGCAGTACTTC CATRKGGLGEQYF
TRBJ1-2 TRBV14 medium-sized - TGTGCCAGCAGCCAAAGGGGGACATCGAACTATGGCTACACCTTC CASSQRGTSNYGYTF
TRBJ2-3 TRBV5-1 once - TGCGCCAGCAGCTTGGAGGCGGGAAATATAGATTATACGCAGTATTTT CASSLEAGNIDYTQYF
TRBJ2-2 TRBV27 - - TGTGCCAGCAGTCACCGACAGGCGAACACCGGGGAGCTGTTTTTT CASSHRQANTGELFF
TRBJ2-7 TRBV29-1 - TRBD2 TGCAGCGTGCTAGCGGGTTACGAGCAGTACTTC CSVLAGYEQYF
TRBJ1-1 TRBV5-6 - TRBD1 TGTGCCAGCAGCCGGGGACAGGGGTTGAACACTGAAGCTTTCTTT CASSRGQGLNTEAFF
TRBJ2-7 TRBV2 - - TGTGCCAGCAGGGGCTCTCCCTTCTACGAGCAGTACTTC CASRGSPFYEQYF